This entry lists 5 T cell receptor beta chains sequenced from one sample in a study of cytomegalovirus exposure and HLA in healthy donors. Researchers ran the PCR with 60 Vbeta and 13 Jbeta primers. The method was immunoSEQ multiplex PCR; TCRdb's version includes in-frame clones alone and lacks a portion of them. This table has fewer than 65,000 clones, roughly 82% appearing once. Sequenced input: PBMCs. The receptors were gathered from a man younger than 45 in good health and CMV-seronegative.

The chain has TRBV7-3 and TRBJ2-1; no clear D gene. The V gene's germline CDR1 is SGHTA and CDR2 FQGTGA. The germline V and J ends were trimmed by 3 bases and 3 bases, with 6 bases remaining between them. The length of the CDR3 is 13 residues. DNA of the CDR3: TGTGCCAGCAGCTTTGCCAGCTACAATGAGCAGTTCTTC. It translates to CASSFASYNEQFF.

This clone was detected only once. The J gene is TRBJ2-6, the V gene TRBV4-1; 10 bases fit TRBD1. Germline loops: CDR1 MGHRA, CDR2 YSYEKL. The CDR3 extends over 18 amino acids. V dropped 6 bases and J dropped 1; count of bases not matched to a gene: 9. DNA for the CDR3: TGCGCCAGCAGACAACCGGGACAGGGGAGGTCTGGGGCCAACGTCCTGACTTTC. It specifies CASRQPGQGRSGANVLTF.

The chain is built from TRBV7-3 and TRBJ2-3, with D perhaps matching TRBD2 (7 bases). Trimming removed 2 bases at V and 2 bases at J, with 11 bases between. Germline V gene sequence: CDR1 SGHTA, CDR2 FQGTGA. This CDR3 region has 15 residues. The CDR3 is CASSLAGALTDTQYF. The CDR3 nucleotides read TGTGCCAGCAGCTTAGCGGGGGCCCTCACAGATACGCAGTATTTT.

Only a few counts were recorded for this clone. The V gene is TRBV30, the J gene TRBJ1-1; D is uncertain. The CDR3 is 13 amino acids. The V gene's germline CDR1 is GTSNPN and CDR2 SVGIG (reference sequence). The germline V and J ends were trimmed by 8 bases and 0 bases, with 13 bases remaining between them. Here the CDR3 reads CATARGLNTEAFF. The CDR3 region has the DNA TGTGCCACTGCACGGGGATTGAACACTGAAGCTTTCTTT.

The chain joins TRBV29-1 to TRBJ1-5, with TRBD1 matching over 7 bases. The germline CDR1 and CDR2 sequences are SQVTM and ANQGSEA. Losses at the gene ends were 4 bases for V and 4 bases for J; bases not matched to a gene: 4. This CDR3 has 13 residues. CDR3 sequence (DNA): TGCAGCGTTGCGTTCAGGGGGAATCAGCCCCAGCATTTT. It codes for CSVAFRGNQPQHF. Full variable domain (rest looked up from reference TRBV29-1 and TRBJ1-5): SAVISQKPSRDICQRGTSLTIQCQVDSQVTMMFWYRQQPGQSLTLIATANQGSEATYESGFVIDKFPISRPNLTFSTLTVSNMSPEDSSIYLCSVAFRGNQPQHFGDGTRLSIL.